The TCR beta chain under discussion was sequenced for a study of CD8+CD57+ T cells in acquired aplastic anemia. Study-level background: DNA from sorted CD4+ and CD8+ cells averaged around 3.5 ug. Healthy-donor CD4+ cells averaged about 10 million reads.

With 5 bases removed from V and 5 bases from J, the gap between germline ends came to 21 bases. CDR1 and CDR2 from the germline V gene are MNHEY and SMNVEV (reference sequence). This CDR3 region has 16 residues. This clonotype was recorded many times. Investigators profiled TCR beta VDJ and CDR3 from genomic DNA template. TCRdb processed the reads anew with MiXCR; each CDR3 protein has one entry. Of some 44,000 distinct CDR3 sequences listed, 68% were seen once; the top ten hold 23%. This receptor was obtained from a human donor in good health, serving as a control. The sample consisted of sorted CD4+, CD8+, or CD8+CD57+ T cells (not recorded which) from PBMCs. The chain combines TRBV27 with TRBJ2-5; no clear D. CDR3 in DNA: TGTGCCAGCAGTCCGTCCCTTGAAAGGTCTGTCGAGACCCAGTACTTC. This codes for CASSPSLERSVETQYF.